A selection of T cell receptor beta chains follows, all from one sample in a study of a mutant IDH1 vaccine in newly diagnosed glioma. These TCRs' antigens remain unknown. Profiled with immunoSEQ multiplex PCR; TCRdb holds only in-frame clones, not every one. The sample lists around 53,000 clones; over 75% were seen once. The sequencing used PBMCs, collected from a glioma patient whose treatment included an IDH1 peptide vaccine. These receptors came from a man aged 50-59 years with glioma. CDR3s include the opening cysteine and the closing phenylalanine or tryptophan. Each record gives: clone size, D gene, V gene, J gene, CDR3 protein, CDR3 DNA. D genes are given only for firm matches. Rows may omit the clone size; those that give it use once, few, many or a size class.

size: NA; D: TRBD2; V: TRBV7-6; J: TRBJ2-2; CDR3: CASSFPASGIVPGELFF; DNA: TGTGCCAGCAGCTTCCCGGCTAGCGGGATCGTCCCCGGGGAGCTGTTTTTT
size: NA; D: TRBD2; V: TRBV7-9; J: TRBJ2-1; CDR3: CASSFSGKVGISEQFF; DNA: TGTGCCAGCAGCTTTAGCGGGAAAGTAGGAATCTCTGAGCAGTTCTTC
size: NA; D: NA; V: TRBV27; J: TRBJ1-2; CDR3: CASSLSTNYGYTF; DNA: TGTGCCAGCAGTTTATCGACAAACTATGGCTACACCTTC
size: NA; D: NA; V: TRBV27; J: TRBJ1-5; CDR3: CASSSRPGGNQPQHF; DNA: TGTGCCAGCAGTTCCCGCCCGGGGGGCAATCAGCCCCAGCATTTT
size: NA; D: TRBD2; V: TRBV9; J: TRBJ2-1; CDR3: CASSVGLAGAYNEQFF; DNA: TGTGCCAGCAGCGTGGGACTAGCGGGAGCCTACAATGAGCAGTTCTTC
size: NA; D: TRBD1; V: TRBV5-1; J: TRBJ1-2; CDR3: CASSWTQGAHYGYTF; DNA: TGCGCCAGCAGCTGGACCCAGGGGGCTCACTATGGCTACACCTTC
size: once; D: NA; V: TRBV6-1; J: TRBJ1-5; CDR3: CASSGSPSNQPQHF; DNA: TGTGCCAGCAGTGGCTCTCCTAGCAATCAGCCCCAGCATTTT
size: NA; D: TRBD2; V: TRBV19; J: TRBJ2-3; CDR3: CASSLTSGRTDTQYF; DNA: TGTGCCAGTAGTCTGACTAGCGGACGGACAGATACGCAGTATTTT
size: NA; D: NA; V: TRBV19; J: TRBJ2-2; CDR3: CASSGDANTGELFF; DNA: TGTGCCAGTTCGGGCGACGCGAACACCGGGGAGCTGTTTTTT
size: once; D: NA; V: TRBV28; J: TRBJ2-2; CDR3: CASYSSNTGELFF; DNA: TGTGCCAGCTACTCTTCCAACACCGGGGAGCTGTTTTTT
size: NA; D: NA; V: TRBV30; J: TRBJ1-5; CDR3: CAWSSGNSNQPQHF; DNA: TGTGCCTGGAGTTCCGGGAATAGCAATCAGCCCCAGCATTTT
size: NA; D: NA; V: TRBV5-1; J: TRBJ2-7; CDR3: CASSMGHTVLYEQYF; DNA: TGCGCCAGCAGCATGGGCCACACTGTGCTCTACGAGCAGTACTTC
size: NA; D: TRBD2; V: TRBV5-4; J: TRBJ2-7; CDR3: CASSRGEPYEQYF; DNA: TGTGCCAGCAGCCGGGGGGAACCCTACGAGCAGTACTTC
size: NA; D: TRBD2; V: TRBV4-2; J: TRBJ2-7; CDR3: CASSQVPSGRFEQYF; DNA: TGTGCCAGCAGCCAAGTGCCTAGCGGGAGATTCGAGCAGTACTTC
size: few; D: NA; V: TRBV28; J: TRBJ1-1; CDR3: CASNPLPSRVSEAFF; DNA: TGTGCCAGCAATCCCCTCCCGAGCCGTGTCAGTGAAGCTTTCTTT
size: NA; D: TRBD2; V: TRBV7-9; J: TRBJ2-7; CDR3: CASSLGTGGAYEQYF; DNA: TGTGCCAGCAGCTTAGGGACCGGGGGGGCCTACGAGCAGTACTTC
size: NA; D: NA; V: TRBV5-4; J: TRBJ2-1; CDR3: CASSLYLTNEQFF; DNA: TGTGCCAGCAGCTTGTATCTTACCAATGAGCAGTTCTTC
size: NA; D: TRBD1; V: TRBV6-6; J: TRBJ1-2; CDR3: CASTRGGQGSYGYTF; DNA: TGTGCCAGCACCCGGGGGGGACAGGGTAGCTATGGCTACACCTTC
size: NA; D: TRBD2; V: TRBV9; J: TRBJ2-1; CDR3: CASSATSGGPYNEQFF; DNA: TGTGCCAGCAGCGCGACTAGCGGGGGGCCTTACAATGAGCAGTTCTTC
size: NA; D: TRBD1; V: TRBV7-6; J: TRBJ2-7; CDR3: CASSFTGGTDEQYF; DNA: TGTGCCAGCAGCTTTACAGGGGGCACGGACGAGCAGTACTTC
size: few; D: NA; V: TRBV5-1; J: TRBJ1-3; CDR3: CASSSSDNRGDTIYF; DNA: TGCGCCAGCAGCTCCTCTGACAACAGAGGGGACACCATATATTTT
size: NA; D: TRBD1; V: TRBV7-9; J: TRBJ1-2; CDR3: CASSWTGGTEGYTF; DNA: TGTGCCAGCAGCTGGACAGGGGGGACGGAGGGCTACACCTTC
size: NA; D: TRBD2; V: TRBV2; J: TRBJ2-5; CDR3: CASLVRREKETQYF; DNA: TGTGCCAGCCTCGTAAGGCGGGAGAAAGAGACCCAGTACTTC
size: NA; D: NA; V: TRBV5-8; J: TRBJ2-7; CDR3: CASSLGTASSYEQYF; DNA: TGTGCCAGCAGCTTGGGGACAGCCTCTTCCTACGAGCAGTACTTC
size: NA; D: NA; V: TRBV7-2; J: TRBJ2-2; CDR3: CASSWGLTGSNTGELFF; DNA: TGTGCCAGCAGCTGGGGGCTCACCGGGTCGAACACCGGGGAGCTGTTTTTT
size: NA; D: TRBD1; V: TRBV13; J: TRBJ2-1; CDR3: CASSPRQGYNEQFF; DNA: TGTGCCAGCAGCCCCAGACAGGGCTACAATGAGCAGTTCTTC
size: NA; D: NA; V: TRBV4-1; J: TRBJ1-4; CDR3: CASSRMPNSTNEKLFF; DNA: TGCGCCAGCAGCCGCATGCCCAATTCAACTAATGAAAAACTGTTTTTT
size: NA; D: TRBD2; V: TRBV29-1; J: TRBJ2-3; CDR3: CSVRTSGIITDTQYF; DNA: TGCAGCGTTCGGACTAGCGGGATTATTACAGATACGCAGTATTTT
size: NA; D: TRBD2; V: TRBV5-1; J: TRBJ2-3; CDR3: CASRTSGTDTQYF; DNA: TGCGCCAGCCGGACTAGCGGCACAGATACGCAGTATTTT
size: NA; D: NA; V: TRBV7-3; J: TRBJ2-7; CDR3: CASSARAGGGEQYF; DNA: TGTGCCAGCAGCGCTCGGGCCGGGGGCGGCGAGCAGTACTTC
size: NA; D: NA; V: TRBV28; J: TRBJ1-2; CDR3: CASRDRANYGYTF; DNA: TGTGCCAGCAGGGACCGGGCCAACTATGGCTACACCTTC
size: NA; D: NA; V: TRBV9; J: TRBJ2-1; CDR3: CASSVMHSSYNEQFF; DNA: TGTGCCAGCAGCGTAATGCACAGCTCCTACAATGAGCAGTTCTTC
size: NA; D: NA; V: TRBV7-8; J: TRBJ2-7; CDR3: CASSAIDGEQYF; DNA: TGTGCCAGCAGCGCTATTGACGGCGAGCAGTACTTC
size: few; D: NA; V: TRBV7-9; J: TRBJ2-7; CDR3: CASSLSSNEQYF; DNA: TGTGCCAGCAGCTTAAGTAGCAACGAGCAGTACTTC
size: NA; D: TRBD2; V: TRBV4-2; J: TRBJ2-3; CDR3: CASSPRTSGSTDTQYF; DNA: TGTGCCAGCAGCCCCCGGACTAGCGGGAGCACAGATACGCAGTATTTT
size: once; D: TRBD2; V: TRBV14; J: TRBJ2-7; CDR3: CASSQGGAGGASYEQYF; DNA: TGTGCCAGCAGCCAAGGAGGGGCGGGAGGAGCTTCCTACGAGCAGTACTTC
size: once; D: NA; V: TRBV6-5; J: TRBJ1-1; CDR3: CASSYPGRSNTEAFF; DNA: TGTGCCAGCAGTTACCCGGGACGGAGCAACACTGAAGCTTTCTTT
size: NA; D: TRBD2; V: TRBV9; J: TRBJ2-2; CDR3: CASSVEPSGGRRELFF; DNA: TGTGCCAGCAGCGTAGAACCCAGCGGGGGGCGTCGGGAGCTGTTTTTT
size: NA; D: NA; V: TRBV28; J: TRBJ2-4; CDR3: CATLAPLLAKNIQYF; DNA: TGTGCCACCCTGGCCCCCCTACTAGCCAAAAACATTCAGTACTTC
size: NA; D: TRBD1; V: TRBV9; J: TRBJ2-2; CDR3: CASSVVATGANTGELFF; DNA: TGTGCCAGCAGCGTAGTCGCGACAGGGGCGAACACCGGGGAGCTGTTTTTT
size: NA; D: NA; V: TRBV11-2; J: TRBJ2-5; CDR3: CASGYRRQETQYF; DNA: TGTGCCAGCGGATACAGGCGACAAGAGACCCAGTACTTC
size: NA; D: NA; V: TRBV4-1; J: TRBJ1-1; CDR3: CASSQLDSEAFF; DNA: TGCGCCAGCAGCCAACTCGACTCTGAAGCTTTCTTT
size: NA; D: NA; V: TRBV7-2; J: TRBJ2-3; CDR3: CASSLGLAGADTQYF; DNA: TGTGCCAGCAGCTTAGGATTGGCAGGGGCAGATACGCAGTATTTT
size: NA; D: NA; V: TRBV5-4; J: TRBJ1-1; CDR3: CASSLARNTEAFF; DNA: TGTGCCAGCAGCTTGGCCAGGAACACTGAAGCTTTCTTT
size: NA; D: NA; V: TRBV7-8; J: TRBJ1-4; CDR3: CASSLVGSYAGKLFF; DNA: TGTGCCAGCAGCTTAGTCGGGAGTTACGCGGGAAAACTGTTTTTT
size: NA; D: NA; V: TRBV7-9; J: TRBJ1-1; CDR3: CASSLAANTEAFF; DNA: TGTGCCAGCAGCTTAGCGGCCAACACTGAAGCTTTCTTT
size: NA; D: TRBD2; V: TRBV2; J: TRBJ2-7; CDR3: CAAEGLAGDYEQYF; DNA: TGTGCCGCCGAGGGACTAGCGGGAGACTACGAGCAGTACTTC
size: NA; D: TRBD1; V: TRBV5-1; J: TRBJ1-2; CDR3: CASSTTGVDGYTF; DNA: TGCGCCAGCAGCACGACAGGGGTCGATGGCTACACCTTC
size: NA; D: NA; V: TRBV5-4; J: TRBJ2-7; CDR3: CASSSTYEQYF; DNA: TGTGCCAGCAGCTCTACCTACGAGCAGTACTTC
size: NA; D: NA; V: TRBV28; J: TRBJ2-1; CDR3: CASSPTRGTREQFF; DNA: TGTGCCAGCAGTCCCACCCGTGGTACCAGAGAGCAGTTCTTC
size: NA; D: TRBD2; V: TRBV14; J: TRBJ2-1; CDR3: CASSLFVLAGARNEQFF; DNA: TGTGCCAGCAGTCTCTTCGTACTAGCGGGAGCTCGGAATGAGCAGTTCTTC